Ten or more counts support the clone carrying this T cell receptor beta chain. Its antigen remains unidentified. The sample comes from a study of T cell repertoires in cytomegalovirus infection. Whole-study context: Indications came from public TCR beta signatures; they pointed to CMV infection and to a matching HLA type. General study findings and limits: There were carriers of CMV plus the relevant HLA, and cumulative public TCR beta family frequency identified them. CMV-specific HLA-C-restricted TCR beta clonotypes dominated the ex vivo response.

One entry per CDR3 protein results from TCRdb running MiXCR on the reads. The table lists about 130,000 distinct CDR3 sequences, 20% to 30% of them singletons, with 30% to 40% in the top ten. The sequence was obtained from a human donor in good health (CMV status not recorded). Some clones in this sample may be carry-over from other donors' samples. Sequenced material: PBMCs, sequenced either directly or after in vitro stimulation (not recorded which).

CDR3 nucleotides: TGTGCCACCAGTGATGCGACAGGGGGTAATACGCAGTATTTT. Amino acids: CATSDATGGNTQYF. The chain has TRBV24-1 and TRBJ2-3; TRBD1 matches at 9 bases. V trimming: 3 bases; J trimming: 7 bases; junction bases outside the gene matches: 4. The CDR3 is 14 amino acids. Germline CDR1 is KGHDR and CDR2 is SFDVKD.